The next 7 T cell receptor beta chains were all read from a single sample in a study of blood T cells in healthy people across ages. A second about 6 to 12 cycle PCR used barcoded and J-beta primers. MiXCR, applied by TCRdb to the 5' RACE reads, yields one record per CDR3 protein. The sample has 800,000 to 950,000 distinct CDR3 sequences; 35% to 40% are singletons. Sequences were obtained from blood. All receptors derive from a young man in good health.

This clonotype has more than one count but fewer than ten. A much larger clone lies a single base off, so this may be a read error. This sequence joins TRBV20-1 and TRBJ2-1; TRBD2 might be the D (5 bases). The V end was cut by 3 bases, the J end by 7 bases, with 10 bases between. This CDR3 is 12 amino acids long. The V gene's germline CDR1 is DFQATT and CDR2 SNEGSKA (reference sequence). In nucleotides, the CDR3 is TGCAGTGCTAGCCCTCCGGGAAATGAGCAGTTCTTC. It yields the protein CSASPPGNEQFF.

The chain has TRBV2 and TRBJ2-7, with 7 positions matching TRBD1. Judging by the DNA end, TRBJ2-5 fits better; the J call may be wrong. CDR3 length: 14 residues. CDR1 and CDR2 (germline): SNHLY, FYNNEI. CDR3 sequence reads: CASRRGTVMETQYF. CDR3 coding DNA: TGTGCCAGCAGAAGAGGGACAGTTATGGAGACCCAGTACTTC.

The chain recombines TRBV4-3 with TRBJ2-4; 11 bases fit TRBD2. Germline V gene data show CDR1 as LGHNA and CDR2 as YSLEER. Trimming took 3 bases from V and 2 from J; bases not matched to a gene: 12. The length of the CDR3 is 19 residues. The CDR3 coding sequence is TGCGCCAGCAGCCAGGACACCCCGACTAGCGGGAAAACCAAAAACATTCAGTACTTC. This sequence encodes CASSQDTPTSGKTKNIQYF.

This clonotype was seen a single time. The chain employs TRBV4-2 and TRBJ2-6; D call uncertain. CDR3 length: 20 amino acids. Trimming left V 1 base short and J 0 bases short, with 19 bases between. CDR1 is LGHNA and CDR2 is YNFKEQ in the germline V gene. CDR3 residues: CASSQGRAPSRYSGANVLTF. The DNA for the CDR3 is TGTGCCAGCAGCCAAGGACGCGCGCCGTCAAGATACTCTGGGGCCAACGTCCTGACTTTC.

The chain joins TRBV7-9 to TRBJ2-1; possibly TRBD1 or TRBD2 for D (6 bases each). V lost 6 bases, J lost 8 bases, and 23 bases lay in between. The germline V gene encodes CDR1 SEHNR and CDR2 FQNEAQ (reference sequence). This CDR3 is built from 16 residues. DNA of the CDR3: TGTGCCAGCAGTTCCTTGCGTGGAGGGGGGAAATATGAGCAGTTCTTC. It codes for CASSSLRGGGKYEQFF.

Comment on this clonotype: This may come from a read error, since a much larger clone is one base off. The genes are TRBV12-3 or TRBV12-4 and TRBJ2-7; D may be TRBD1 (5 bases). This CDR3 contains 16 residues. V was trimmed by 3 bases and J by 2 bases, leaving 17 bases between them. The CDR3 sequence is CASSFKGVVGPYEQYF. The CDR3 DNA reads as TGTGCCAGCAGTTTTAAAGGGGTCGTAGGGCCCTACGAGCAGTACTTC.

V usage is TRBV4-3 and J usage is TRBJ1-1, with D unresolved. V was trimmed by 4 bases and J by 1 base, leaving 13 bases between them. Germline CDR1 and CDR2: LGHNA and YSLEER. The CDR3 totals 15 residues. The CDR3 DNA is TGCGCCAGCAGCCGCGACTTGAAGAGGAACACTGAAGCTTTCTTT. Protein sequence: CASSRDLKRNTEAFF.